The 4 T cell receptor beta chains listed next were all sequenced from one sample in a study of blood T cell repertoires in COVID-19 (dated by TCRdb to between 2020 and 2021). The method was the immunoSEQ multiplex PCR assay. Here the immuneACCESS table is served through TCRdb, limited to in-frame sequences with V and J called. Missing clones are a known gap in these copies; in checked studies unresolved V genes cover under half, and the rest lacks a known reason. The sample data list roughly 320,000 clones, and roughly nine tenths of these were observed just once. 3% to 5% of the sample is in the top ten clones. Sequenced: PBMCs or T cells enriched from blood (not recorded which). The receptor source for this set is a woman in her 30s who had been exposed to COVID-19.

The V gene is TRBV7-3, the J gene TRBJ2-1; the match to TRBD2 covers 12 bases. The CDR3 runs to 14 residues. From germline, CDR1 is SGHTA and CDR2 FQGTGA. J lost 8 bases, V lost 4 bases, and 3 bases had no gene match. The CDR3 protein is CASSSSGGADEQFF. CDR3 sequence (DNA): TGTGCCAGCAGCTCTAGCGGGGGGGCCGATGAGCAGTTCTTC.

The chain is built from TRBV5-5 and TRBJ2-1; D may be TRBD2 (5 bases). The CDR3 runs 16 residues. With 1 base removed from V and 7 bases from J, the gap between germline ends came to 18 bases. Germline CDR1 SGHKS, CDR2 YYEKEE (reference sequence). The CDR3 loop reads CASSLLPPGVVNEQFF. The CDR3 nucleotides read TGTGCCAGCAGCTTGTTACCACCCGGGGTTGTGAATGAGCAGTTCTTC.

This rearrangement joins TRBV29-1 to TRBJ1-1; D is uncertain. V was trimmed by 5 bases and J by 0 bases, leaving 25 bases between them. This CDR3 comprises 18 residues. From germline, CDR1 is SQVTM and CDR2 ANQGSEA. Here the CDR3 reads CSVSPLEFFTSMNTEAFF. The CDR3 DNA reads TGCAGCGTTTCTCCCTTAGAATTTTTCACGTCCATGAACACTGAAGCTTTCTTT.

This clone was counted a single time. CDR3 loop: CASSFGGAIHAFF. DNA of the CDR3: TGTGCCAGCAGTTTCGGGGGGGCCATTCACGCTTTCTTT. The chain has TRBV12-3 or TRBV12-4 and TRBJ1-1; D is possibly TRBD1 (6 bases). Deletions cut 3 bases from V and 11 bases from J, with 16 bases between. There are 13 residues in the CDR3.